Listed below are T cell receptor beta chains from one sample, sequenced in a study of neurological immune-mediated disorders. TCRdb recomputed calls from the 5' RACE reads with MiXCR, one row per CDR3 protein. Of approximately 45,000 distinct CDR3 sequences in the sample, roughly 13% were seen once. The sequenced sample was PBMCs. The receptors shown here come from a man aged 30 to 45 in good health. CDR3s include the opening cysteine and the closing phenylalanine or tryptophan. The order of the fields is CDR3 length, D gene, V gene, J gene, clone size, CDR3 protein. A D gene is named only where the DNA matches it firmly. Expanded clones get a size class; other rows say once, few or many, or leave the size out.

CDR3 length: 16
D gene: NA
V gene: TRBV5-1
J gene: TRBJ2-2
clone size: NA
CDR3 protein: CASSPTRLVNTGELFF

CDR3 length: 16
D gene: NA
V gene: TRBV20-1
J gene: TRBJ2-2
clone size: NA
CDR3 protein: CSVREGTLANTWELFF

CDR3 length: 13
D gene: NA
V gene: TRBV7-2
J gene: TRBJ2-1
clone size: many
CDR3 protein: CASSWGGAQRQFF

CDR3 length: 13
D gene: NA
V gene: TRBV4-2
J gene: TRBJ2-3
clone size: many
CDR3 protein: CASSRDPDDTQYF

CDR3 length: 14
D gene: NA
V gene: TRBV6-5
J gene: TRBJ2-5
clone size: many
CDR3 protein: CASSYGGPQETQYF

CDR3 length: 13
D gene: NA
V gene: TRBV29-1
J gene: TRBJ1-2
clone size: many
CDR3 protein: CSVEVDGSYGYTF

CDR3 length: 16
D gene: TRBD1
V gene: TRBV28
J gene: TRBJ2-5
clone size: medium-sized
CDR3 protein: CASSPDRGENQETQYF

CDR3 length: 14
D gene: NA
V gene: TRBV7-2
J gene: TRBJ2-5
clone size: many
CDR3 protein: CASSARQYQETQYF

CDR3 length: 17
D gene: TRBD2
V gene: TRBV3-1
J gene: TRBJ2-3
clone size: many
CDR3 protein: CASSQDSAGGGLDTQYF

CDR3 length: 14
D gene: NA
V gene: TRBV15
J gene: TRBJ2-2
clone size: many
CDR3 protein: CATAWAGTTGELFF

CDR3 length: 14
D gene: TRBD1
V gene: TRBV29-1
J gene: TRBJ2-7
clone size: many
CDR3 protein: CSVTRGQGAYEQYF

CDR3 length: 13
D gene: NA
V gene: TRBV12-3/TRBV12-4
J gene: TRBJ1-1
clone size: many
CDR3 protein: CASTGDSYTEAFF

CDR3 length: 12
D gene: NA
V gene: TRBV29-1
J gene: TRBJ2-7
clone size: many
CDR3 protein: CSVEDYEREQYF

CDR3 length: 14
D gene: NA
V gene: TRBV28
J gene: TRBJ1-1
clone size: many
CDR3 protein: CASSVRGVSTEAFF

CDR3 length: 9
D gene: NA
V gene: TRBV20-1
J gene: TRBJ1-5
clone size: many
CDR3 protein: CSANQPQHF

CDR3 length: 15
D gene: NA
V gene: TRBV20-1
J gene: TRBJ2-3
clone size: many
CDR3 protein: CSARVAGSTLDTQYF

CDR3 length: 16
D gene: TRBD2
V gene: TRBV5-1
J gene: TRBJ2-1
clone size: many
CDR3 protein: CASSLAVAGVYNEQFF

CDR3 length: 13
D gene: NA
V gene: TRBV4-1
J gene: TRBJ1-1
clone size: many
CDR3 protein: CASSQVADVGAFF

CDR3 length: 15
D gene: NA
V gene: TRBV9
J gene: TRBJ2-3
clone size: many
CDR3 protein: CASSAQGSSSDTQYF

CDR3 length: 15
D gene: NA
V gene: TRBV11-2
J gene: TRBJ2-1
clone size: many
CDR3 protein: CASSTGRTIYNEQFF

CDR3 length: 14
D gene: NA
V gene: TRBV2
J gene: TRBJ1-5
clone size: many
CDR3 protein: CASSKGIQTEPQHF

CDR3 length: 18
D gene: TRBD2
V gene: TRBV28
J gene: TRBJ2-7
clone size: many
CDR3 protein: CASSQTGLAGVASYEQYF

CDR3 length: 19
D gene: NA
V gene: TRBV20-1
J gene: TRBJ2-3
clone size: many
CDR3 protein: CSAPGEVADPPYSTDTQYF

CDR3 length: 14
D gene: TRBD2
V gene: TRBV12-3/TRBV12-4
J gene: TRBJ2-1
clone size: many
CDR3 protein: CASSLTSGGNEQFF

CDR3 length: 14
D gene: NA
V gene: TRBV5-1
J gene: TRBJ2-1
clone size: many
CDR3 protein: CASQESRRNNEQFF

CDR3 length: 12
D gene: NA
V gene: TRBV12-3/TRBV12-4
J gene: TRBJ2-7
clone size: many
CDR3 protein: CASSPPRGEQYF